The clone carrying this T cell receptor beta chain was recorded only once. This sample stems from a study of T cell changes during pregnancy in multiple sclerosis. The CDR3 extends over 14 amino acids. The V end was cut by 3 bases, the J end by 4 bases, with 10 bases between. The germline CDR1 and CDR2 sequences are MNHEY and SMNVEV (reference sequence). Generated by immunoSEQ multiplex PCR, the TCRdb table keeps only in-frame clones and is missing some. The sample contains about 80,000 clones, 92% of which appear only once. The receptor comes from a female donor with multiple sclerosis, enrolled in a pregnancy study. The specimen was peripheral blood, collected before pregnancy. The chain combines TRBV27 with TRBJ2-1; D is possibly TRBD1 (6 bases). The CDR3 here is CASSFRTVYNEQFF. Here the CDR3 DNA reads TGTGCCAGCAGTTTCCGGACAGTATACAATGAGCAGTTCTTC.